Below, 20 T cell receptor beta chains from the same sample are listed, as sequenced in a study of neurological immune-mediated disorders. One entry per CDR3 protein, called by TCRdb with MiXCR from the 5' RACE reads. The sample consists of tens of thousands of distinct CDR3 sequences, 10% to 12% of them appearing once. Source material: PBMCs. Source of these receptors: a man aged 55 to 70 in good health.

This clonotype was seen repeatedly, ten times or more. This chain connects TRBV28 to TRBJ1-2; D is perhaps TRBD1 (5 bases). CDR3 length equals 13 residues. CDR1 and CDR2 from the germline V gene are MDHEN and SYDVKM. V gave up 7 bases and J gave up 8 bases, with 17 bases separating them. CDR3 sequence: CASTLTGLRGYTF. The CDR3 DNA sequence: TGTGCCAGCACCCTCACAGGCCTAAGGGGCTACACCTTC.

This clonotype was counted ten times or more. The J gene is TRBJ2-7, the V gene TRBV7-9, with TRBD1 matching 10 bases. The CDR3 totals 16 residues. V gave up 1 base and J gave up 4 bases; unmatched junction bases: 7. The germline CDR1 and CDR2 sequences are SEHNR and FQNEAQ (reference sequence). As DNA, the CDR3 is TGTGCCAGCAGCTTAGTGCCGGGACAGGGGATTTACGAGCAGTACTTC. Translated, it gives CASSLVPGQGIYEQYF.

The table lists this clonotype with many counts. The chain is built from TRBV6-2 or TRBV6-3 and TRBJ2-7; D is uncertain. The germline V and J ends were trimmed by 7 bases and 3 bases, with 13 bases remaining between them. The germline CDR1 and CDR2 sequences are MNHEY and SVGEGT. The length of the CDR3 is 13 residues. The CDR3 here is CASIYRDGYEQYF. The DNA for the CDR3 is TGTGCCAGCATCTACCGAGACGGCTACGAGCAGTACTTC.

Many counts were recorded for this clonotype. CDR3 in amino acids: CASSPRGDRDTEAFF. The CDR3 DNA is TGCGCCAGCAGCCCGAGGGGGGACAGAGACACTGAAGCTTTCTTT. The chain is built from TRBV5-1 and TRBJ1-1; 7 bases are shared with TRBD1. Trimming took 4 bases from V and 3 from J; bases not matched to a gene: 9. CDR1 and CDR2 from the germline V gene are SGHRS and YFSETQ. This CDR3 spans 15 amino acids.

This clonotype was seen at least ten times. The chain links TRBV7-2 to TRBJ2-4; no reliable D call. Trimming removed 4 bases from V and 2 bases from J, with 12 bases in between. The CDR3 is 15 residues long. From germline, CDR1 is SGHTA and CDR2 FQGNSA. CDR3 loop: CASSSPILSKNIQYF. In DNA, the CDR3 is TGTGCCAGCAGCTCCCCGATCCTTTCCAAAAACATTCAGTACTTC.

This clonotype occurred many times. The chain employs TRBV20-1 and TRBJ2-4; D might be TRBD1 (6 bases). There are 15 residues in the CDR3. Trimming left V 0 bases short and J 0 bases short, with 9 bases between. In germline, CDR1 is DFQATT, CDR2 SNEGSKA (reference sequence). CDR3 loop: CSAREQGLAKNIQYF. Written as DNA, the CDR3 is TGCAGTGCTAGAGAACAGGGTTTAGCCAAAAACATTCAGTACTTC.

This clonotype was counted between two and nine times. The chain combines TRBV5-1 with TRBJ2-1; 9 bases align to TRBD2. The CDR3 is 15 amino acids. Germline CDR1 is SGHRS and CDR2 is YFSETQ. The trim removed 0 bases at V and 4 bases at J, leaving 2 bases unmatched. The CDR3 coding sequence is TGCGCCAGCAGCTTGGTTGCGGGGGGGTACAATGAGCAGTTCTTC. This encodes CASSLVAGGYNEQFF.

This clonotype came up many times. This chain links TRBV12-3 or TRBV12-4 with TRBJ2-1; 11 bases are shared with TRBD1. V lost 10 bases and J lost 7; bases outside the gene matches: 9. This CDR3 has 14 residues. The CDR3 protein is CATTRGQGVNEQFF. The CDR3 region has the DNA TGTGCCACCACCCGGGGACAGGGGGTAAATGAGCAGTTCTTC.

This clonotype was counted ten times or more. The V and J genes are TRBV5-1 and TRBJ1-1; a weak D match, TRBD1 (5 bases). Trimming stripped 0 bases from V and 0 bases from J, with 12 bases between. This CDR3 spans 16 amino acids. Germline V gene lookup returns CDR1 SGHRS and CDR2 YFSETQ. CDR3: CASSLGSGAMNTEAFF. The CDR3 DNA is TGCGCCAGCAGCTTGGGATCTGGGGCCATGAACACTGAAGCTTTCTTT.

A word on this clonotype: Since a much larger clone is just one base distant, this may be a read error. This chain joins TRBV20-1 and TRBJ1-5; tentatively, D is TRBD1 (5 bases). Per the germline V gene, CDR1 is DFQATT and CDR2 is SNEGSKA (reference sequence). CDR3 size: 14 residues. Trimming cost V 2 bases and J 2 bases, with 10 bases left between them. CDR3 amino acids: CSARNRICNQPQHF. CDR3 coding DNA: TGCAGTGCTAGAAACAGGATTTGCAATCAGCCCCAGCATTTT.

The gene calls are TRBV14 and TRBJ2-3; TRBD2 is a possible D gene (6 bases). Trimming took 0 bases from V and 14 from J, leaving 15 bases between them. The germline V gene encodes CDR1 SGHDN and CDR2 FVKESK. The CDR3 covers 13 residues. The CDR3 coding sequence is TGTGCCAGCAGCCAAGATTACGGGGGAGACGTGTATTTT. Its translation is CASSQDYGGDVYF. The full variable domain, completed using reference TRBV14 and TRBJ2-3, is EAGVTQFPSHSVIEKGQTVTLRCDPISGHDNLYWYRRVMGKEIKFLLHFVKESKQDESGMPNNRFLAERTGGTYSTLKVQPAELEDSGVYFCASSQDYGGDVYFGPGTRLTVL.

This chain joins TRBV12-3 or TRBV12-4 and TRBJ2-6; TRBD2 is a possible D gene (5 bases). V lost 8 bases, J lost 0 bases, and 14 bases lay in between. This CDR3 has 16 amino acids. The CDR3, as DNA: TGTGCCAGCTCGCCGCGGAGGTTCTCTGGGGCCAACGTCCTGACTTTC. Its protein product is CASSPRRFSGANVLTF.

In its sample, this clonotype was seen many times. The chain uses TRBV4-2 and TRBJ2-2; D is possibly TRBD2 (5 bases). Germline lookup yields CDR1 LGHNA and CDR2 YNFKEQ. There are 14 residues in the CDR3. The V gene lost 2 bases and the J gene lost 6 bases, with 10 bases spanning the gap. The CDR3 protein is CASSQYEGAGELFF. The CDR3 nucleotides read TGTGCCAGCAGCCAATATGAGGGCGCCGGGGAGCTGTTTTTT.

This clonotype has ten or more counts. The chain recombines TRBV20-1 with TRBJ1-6, with unresolved D. From germline, CDR1 is DFQATT and CDR2 SNEGSKA (reference sequence). CDR3 length: 16 amino acids. V was shortened by 4 bases and J by 0 bases, with 13 bases between the two germline ends. This CDR3 is CSAMVAQSSYNSPLHF. The CDR3 DNA is TGCAGTGCTATGGTTGCCCAGAGCTCCTATAATTCACCCCTCCACTTT.

This clonotype was counted many times. The chain recombines TRBV28 with TRBJ2-7; D is ambiguous. Germline V CDR1 and CDR2: MDHEN, SYDVKM. The V end lost 3 bases, the J end lost 0 bases, and 12 bases lay between the germline ends. The CDR3 loop spans 15 amino acids. CDR3: CASSLAGSSSYEQYF. For the CDR3, the DNA is TGTGCCAGCAGTTTGGCAGGATCCAGCTCCTACGAGCAGTACTTC. The complete variable domain, with remaining parts taken from reference TRBV28 and TRBJ2-7, reads DVKVTQSSRYLVKRTGEKVFLECVQDMDHENMFWYRQDPGLGLRLIYFSYDVKMKEKGDIPEGYSVSREKKERFSLILESASTNQTSMYLCASSLAGSSSYEQYFGPGTRLTVT.

This clonotype was seen many times. The chain couples TRBV12-3 or TRBV12-4 to TRBJ2-1; D remains unclear. V dropped 6 bases and J dropped 6 bases, with 3 bases sitting between them. This CDR3 has 10 amino acids. The CDR3 nucleotides read TGTGCCAGCAGCTCCAATGAGCAGTTCTTC. It yields the protein CASSSNEQFF.

Ten or more counts support this clonotype. This rearrangement joins TRBV20-1 to TRBJ2-1; either TRBD1 or TRBD2 may fit D (6 bases each). V was cut by 4 bases and J by 8 bases, with 27 bases left in between. Germline-derived CDR1 and CDR2 are DFQATT and SNEGSKA (reference sequence). The CDR3 has 17 residues. For the CDR3, the DNA is TGCAGTGCTACCGGGGGCGAATCAGGGATCCCGATGGATGAGCAGTTCTTC. Its protein product is CSATGGESGIPMDEQFF.

This clonotype appeared many times. This sequence joins TRBV5-1 and TRBJ2-2, with D possibly TRBD1 on 5 matching bases. V was pared by 0 bases and J by 4 bases, with 10 bases between. CDR3 size: 15 residues. Germline lookup yields CDR1 SGHRS and CDR2 YFSETQ. The CDR3 coding sequence is TGCGCCAGCAGCTTGGCCCCCCAGGGCACCGGGGAGCTGTTTTTT. Its protein is CASSLAPQGTGELFF.

The sample holds many counts of this clonotype. The CDR3 DNA sequence: TGCAGTGCTAGTTTGGGGGGCGATGGCTACACCTTC. This gives the protein CSASLGGDGYTF. The V call is TRBV20-1, the J call TRBJ1-2, with a possible D match to TRBD1 (6 bases). The V end was cut by 3 bases, the J end by 6 bases, with 11 bases between. Per germline, CDR1 DFQATT and CDR2 SNEGSKA (reference sequence). This CDR3 has 12 amino acids.

This clonotype was found many times. V usage is TRBV9 and J usage is TRBJ1-2; D is perhaps TRBD1 (5 bases). The V gene's germline CDR1 is SGDLS and CDR2 YYNGEE. The CDR3 sequence is 15 residues long. The V gene lost 4 bases and the J gene lost 4 bases, with 17 bases spanning the gap. The CDR3: CASSRGGDIGYGYTF. The CDR3 DNA is TGTGCCAGCAGCCGAGGAGGGGATATAGGCTATGGCTACACCTTC.